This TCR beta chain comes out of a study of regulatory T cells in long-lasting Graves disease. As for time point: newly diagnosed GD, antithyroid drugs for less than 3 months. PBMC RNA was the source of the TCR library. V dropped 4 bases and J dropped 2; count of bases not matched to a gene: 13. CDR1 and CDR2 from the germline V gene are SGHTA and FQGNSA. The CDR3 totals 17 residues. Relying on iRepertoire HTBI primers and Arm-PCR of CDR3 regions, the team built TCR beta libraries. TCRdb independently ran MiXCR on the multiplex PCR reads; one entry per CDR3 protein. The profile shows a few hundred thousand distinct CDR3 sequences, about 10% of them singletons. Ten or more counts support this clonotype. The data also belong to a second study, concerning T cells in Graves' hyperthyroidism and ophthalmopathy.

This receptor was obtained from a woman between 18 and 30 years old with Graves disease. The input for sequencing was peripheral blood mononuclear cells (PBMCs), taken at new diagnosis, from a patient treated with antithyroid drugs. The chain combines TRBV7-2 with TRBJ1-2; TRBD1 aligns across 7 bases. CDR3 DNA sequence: TGTGCCAGCAGCTATTCTGCCGGGACAGCCTTGAACTATGGCTACACCTTC. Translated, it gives CASSYSAGTALNYGYTF.